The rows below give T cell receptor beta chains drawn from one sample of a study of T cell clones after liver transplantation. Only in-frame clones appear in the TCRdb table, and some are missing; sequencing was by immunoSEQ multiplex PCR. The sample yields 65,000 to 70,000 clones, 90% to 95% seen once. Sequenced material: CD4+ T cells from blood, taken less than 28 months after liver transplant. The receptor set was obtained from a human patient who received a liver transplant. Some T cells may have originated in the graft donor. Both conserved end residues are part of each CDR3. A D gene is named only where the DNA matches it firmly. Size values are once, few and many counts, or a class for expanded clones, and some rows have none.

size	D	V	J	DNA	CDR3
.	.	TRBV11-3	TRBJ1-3	TGTGCCAGCAGCTTAGCCCCGTCCGGAAACACCATATATTTT	CASSLAPSGNTIYF
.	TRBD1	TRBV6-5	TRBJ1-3	TGTGCCAGCAAACCAGGGGGCGCCTCTGGAAACACCATATATTTT	CASKPGGASGNTIYF
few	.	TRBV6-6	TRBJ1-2	TGTGCCAGCAGCGAGGGCCACGATTATGGCTACACCTTC	CASSEGHDYGYTF
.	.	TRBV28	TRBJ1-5	TGTGCCAGCAGGCTCGCCGGGACTTTCAATCAGCCCCAGCATTTT	CASRLAGTFNQPQHF
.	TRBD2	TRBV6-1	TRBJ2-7	TGTGCCAGCAGTGCTGGACTAGCGGCCTACGAGCAGTACTTC	CASSAGLAAYEQYF
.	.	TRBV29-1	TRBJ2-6	TGCAGCGTTGTGGGCTCTGGGGCCAACGTCCTGACTTTC	CSVVGSGANVLTF
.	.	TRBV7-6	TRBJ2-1	TGTGCCAGCAGCTTAGGGCTTGGGGAGCAGTTCTTC	CASSLGLGEQFF
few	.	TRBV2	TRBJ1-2	TGTGCCAGCAACGAGCGAAACTATGGCTACACCTTC	CASNERNYGYTF
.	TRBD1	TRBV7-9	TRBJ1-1	TGTGCCAGCAGCCCGTTAACGGGACAGCTTGAAGCTTTCTTT	CASSPLTGQLEAFF
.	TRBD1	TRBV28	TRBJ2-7	TGTGCCAGCAGATCCGGGACAGGGGGTGAGCAGTACTTC	CASRSGTGGEQYF
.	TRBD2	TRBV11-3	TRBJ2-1	TGTGCCAGCAGCGTCGGACTAGCGGGAGGGACCAATGAGCAGTTCTTC	CASSVGLAGGTNEQFF
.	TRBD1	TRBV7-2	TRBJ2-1	TGTGCCAGCTCTTCCCGGACAGGATCGTCAGAGCAGTTCTTC	CASSSRTGSSEQFF